Described below is a single T cell receptor (beta chain) sequence and its context. No antigen is known for it. Profiled with immunoSEQ multiplex PCR; TCRdb holds only in-frame clones, not every one. The table lists thousands of clones, approximately 30% of them singletons. These data belong to a study of T cell clones after liver transplantation. Looking at the study overall: TCRbeta sequencing after a pre-transplant mixed lymphocyte reaction identified graft-donor-reactive clones, later tracked in post-transplant blood.

Sequencing of dividing CFSE-low cells from the MLR defined alloreactive TCRbeta sequences. Germline CDR1 LGHNA, CDR2 YSLEER. V lost 0 bases to trimming and J lost 4 bases, with 6 bases between them. The CDR3 is 13 amino acids. The sample comprised CD4+ T cells from cultured PBMCs. The receptor was isolated from a human patient who received a liver transplant. Some T cells could come from the graft donor. The chain carries TRBV4-3 and TRBJ1-2; D unresolved. CDR3 in amino acids: CASSQDTAYGYTF. Here the CDR3 DNA reads TGCGCCAGCAGCCAAGATACGGCCTATGGCTACACCTTC.